Shown below are 13 T cell receptor beta chains from a single sample sequenced in a study of circulating CD8 cells and anti-PD-1 response in melanoma. The QIAseq Immune Repertoire TCR panel built the libraries from about 16 ng of total RNA. Each CDR3 protein is one row after TCRdb ran MiXCR on the reads. The sample contains several hundred distinct CDR3 sequences, 9% to 9.5% of which appear only once. From live CD3+CD8+TCRalphabeta+ cells, four PD-1 and/or TIGIT subsets were sorted. The sample here was CD8+ T cells from PBMCs, taken at baseline or after one month of anti-PD-1 therapy (not recorded which). The source is a human donor with melanoma.

J is TRBJ1-1 and V is TRBV19; D unclear. Germline CDR1 is LNHDA and CDR2 is SQIVND (reference sequence). Trimming shortened V by 1 base and J by 1 base, and 10 bases separated the two germline ends. The CDR3 covers 15 residues. The CDR3 spells CASSIVSGPNTEAFF. CDR3 DNA: TGTGCCAGTAGTATAGTGAGCGGGCCGAACACTGAAGCTTTCTTT.

In its sample, this clonotype is large. V gene TRBV28 combines with J gene TRBJ2-5; the D is unclear. The V gene's germline CDR1 is MDHEN and CDR2 SYDVKM. The CDR3 sequence is 12 residues long. Trimming cost V 1 base and J 7 bases, with 7 bases left between them. As DNA, the CDR3 is TGTGCCAGCAGTTTATTAACGGGGACCCAGTACTTC. Protein sequence: CASSLLTGTQYF.

This clonotype is labeled medium-sized. This chain uses TRBV29-1 with TRBJ2-1; tentative D call: TRBD1 (5 bases). Looked up from germline, CDR1 is SQVTM and CDR2 is ANQGSEA. The CDR3 extends over 15 amino acids. With 0 bases removed from V and 7 bases from J, the gap between germline ends came to 16 bases. The CDR3 coding sequence is TGCAGCGTTGAAGAGCCGTCAGGGAACCTTAATGAGCAGTTCTTC. This translates into CSVEEPSGNLNEQFF.

By proportion, this clonotype is medium-sized. The V call is TRBV18, the J call TRBJ2-7; 8 nucleotides match TRBD1. The ends lost 4 bases at V and 6 bases at J; junction bases unmatched: 14. The CDR3 spans 16 residues. Germline V gene sequence: CDR1 KGHSH, CDR2 LQKENI. As DNA, the CDR3 is TGTGCCAGCTCACGCTCCCCTTTTCCCCAGGGGGCCGAGCAGTACTTC. Translating it yields CASSRSPFPQGAEQYF.

This clonotype is categorized as large (0.1 to 1%). CDR3 DNA sequence: TGTGCCAGCAGCCCCTTGGGGGGGGTTGGCTACACCTTC. Its translation: CASSPLGGVGYTF. The chain couples TRBV7-8 to TRBJ1-2, with a tentative D call TRBD1 (5 bases). Per the germline V gene, CDR1 is SGHVS and CDR2 is FQNEAQ. Trimming left V 5 bases short and J 7 bases short, with 14 bases between. The length of the CDR3 is 13 residues.

This clonotype is labeled large (0.1 to 1%). V usage is TRBV28 and J usage is TRBJ2-1; 7 bases agree with TRBD1. Trimming cost V 6 bases and J 10 bases; bases outside gene matches: 27. The CDR3 is made up of 19 amino acids. In germline, CDR1 is MDHEN, CDR2 SYDVKM. The CDR3 coding sequence is TGTGCCAGCAGACCAACCATGCTACAGGGGTCCCCTTGGCGATGGGAGCAGTTCTTC. This sequence encodes CASRPTMLQGSPWRWEQFF.

Turning to this clonotype: A much bigger clone sits one base away, suggesting this may be a read error. The chain combines TRBV27 with TRBJ2-7; D is unresolved. The CDR3 extends over 13 amino acids. Germline CDR1 reads MNHEY; CDR2 reads SMNVEV (reference sequence). Trimming left V 4 bases short and J 5 bases short, with 12 bases between. The CDR3 coding sequence is TGTGCCAGCAGTTCTCCAGGATACCACGAGCAGTACTTC. It specifies CASSSPGYHEQYF.

By proportion, this clonotype is large (0.1 to 1%). The chain carries TRBV6-2 or TRBV6-3 and TRBJ2-1; TRBD2 aligns across 12 bases. After removal of 6 bases from V and 3 bases from J, the junction contained 6 bases not matched to a gene. The CDR3 spans 16 residues. The germline gives CDR1 MNHEY, CDR2 SVGEGT. Here the CDR3 reads CASSPGLAGYYNEQFF. The CDR3 coding sequence is TGTGCCAGCAGCCCTGGACTAGCGGGGTACTACAATGAGCAGTTCTTC.

This clonotype is large within its sample. CDR3 loop: CASSQDSRGTEAFF. The CDR3, as DNA: TGCGCCAGCAGCCAAGATAGTAGGGGCACTGAAGCTTTCTTT. The chain is built from TRBV4-3 and TRBJ1-1; TRBD1 might be the D (5 bases). The CDR3 is 14 amino acids. V dropped 0 bases and J dropped 4 bases, with 9 bases sitting between them. Germline CDR1 and CDR2: LGHNA and YSLEER.

This clonotype has just a few counts. One junction end disagrees with the germline gene, perhaps due to a read error. The chain joins TRBV28 to TRBJ2-1; 11 nucleotides match TRBD2. Looked up from germline, CDR1 is MDHEN and CDR2 is SYDVKM. CDR3 length equals 16 residues. DNA of the CDR3: TGTGCCAGCAGTCCCCTAGCGGGAGGACGTTACAATGAGCGGTTCTTC. Amino acid sequence: CASSPLAGGRYNERFF.

CDR3: CASSRQGSRDTQYF. The CDR3 coding sequence is TGTGCCAGCAGCCGACAGGGAAGTAGAGATACGCAGTATTTT. V and J are TRBV9 and TRBJ2-3; the match to TRBD1 covers 7 bases. The CDR3 is 14 residues long. Unmatched junction bases numbered 7, after V lost 4 bases and J lost 5 bases. Germline lookup yields CDR1 SGDLS and CDR2 YYNGEE.

This sequence joins TRBV24-1 and TRBJ2-3, with D perhaps matching TRBD1 (6 bases). Deletions cut 3 bases from V and 2 bases from J, with 17 bases between. The CDR3 extends over 17 amino acids. Germline values: CDR1 KGHDR, CDR2 SFDVKD. CDR3 protein: CATSDTGIGSPTDTQYF. The CDR3 coding sequence is TGTGCCACCAGTGATACAGGGATAGGGAGTCCCACAGATACGCAGTATTTT.

The rearrangement joins TRBV24-1 to TRBJ1-1; D is undetermined. Trimming removed 5 bases from V and 4 bases from J, with 10 bases in between. The CDR3 has 13 residues. Germline CDR1 and CDR2: KGHDR and SFDVKD. The CDR3 coding sequence is TGTGCCACCAGTGGGTCCTGGGGCACTGAAGCTTTCTTT. The encoded protein is CATSGSWGTEAFF.